These 25 T cell receptor beta chains were sequenced from one sample in a study of PD-L1 blockade in urothelial cancer. TCRdb keeps only in-frame clones here, not all; method: immunoSEQ multiplex PCR. Here the sample spans tens of thousands of clones, roughly nine tenths being singletons. The material was PBMCs, obtained around atezolizumab (anti-PD-L1) treatment. The receptors here all came from a woman between 65 and 79 years old with urothelial cancer.

The chain uses TRBV27 and TRBJ1-5; 9 nucleotides agree with TRBD1. The CDR3 totals 15 residues. Germline V gene lookup returns CDR1 MNHEY and CDR2 SMNVEV (reference sequence). Trimming took 6 bases from V and 1 from J; bases not matched to a gene: 4. This chain's CDR3 is CASSLDRGSNQPQHF. The CDR3, as DNA: TGTGCCAGCAGCCTGGACAGGGGAAGCAATCAGCCCCAGCATTTT.

The chain couples TRBV9 to TRBJ2-2, with 9 bases lining up with TRBD2. The germline gives CDR1 SGDLS, CDR2 YYNGEE. The V gene end was trimmed by 2 bases and the J gene end by 6 bases; junction bases not matched to a gene: 8. This CDR3 is 16 amino acids long. CDR3 nucleotide sequence: TGTGCCAGCAGCGTGGGACTAGCCATCATTCCCGGGGAGCTGTTTTTT. Protein: CASSVGLAIIPGELFF.

CDR3 residues: CAWNQIPGGHYGYTF. CDR3 nucleotide sequence: TGTGCCTGGAATCAAATCCCAGGGGGCCACTATGGCTACACCTTC. The rearrangement uses TRBV30 and TRBJ1-2, with 8 positions matching TRBD1. The length of the CDR3 is 15 residues. Trimming cost V 4 bases and J 3 bases; bases outside gene matches: 10. Germline loops: CDR1 GTSNPN, CDR2 SVGIG (reference sequence). Together with reference TRBV30 and TRBJ1-2, the CDR3 gives the full variable domain: SQTIHQWPATLVQPVGSPLSLECTVEGTSNPNLYWYRQAAGRGLQLLFYSVGIGQISSEVPQNLSASRPQDRQFILSSKKLLLSDSGFYLCAWNQIPGGHYGYTFGSGTRLTVV.

The chain couples TRBV5-6 to TRBJ2-1, with D unresolved. Germline V gives CDR1 SGHDT, CDR2 YYEEEE. V dropped 1 base and J dropped 8 bases, with 13 bases sitting between them. The CDR3 is made up of 14 amino acids. The CDR3 sequence: CASSLISRTDEQFF. The CDR3 DNA follows: TGTGCCAGCAGCTTGATTAGCAGAACCGATGAGCAGTTCTTC.

The V gene is TRBV2, the J gene TRBJ2-1, with 8 nucleotides matching TRBD2. Trimming at V came to 5 bases and at J to 8 bases, leaving 14 bases not matched to a gene. The CDR3 totals 16 residues. CDR1 is SNHLY, CDR2 FYNNEI, per germline. This chain's CDR3 is CASSYQLAGTRDEQFF. The CDR3 DNA reads as TGTGCCAGCAGTTACCAATTAGCGGGAACGCGGGATGAGCAGTTCTTC.

V usage is TRBV28 and J usage is TRBJ1-1, with no clear D. This CDR3 has 15 amino acids. The ends were cut back, 6 bases at V and 3 bases at J, with 17 bases in the middle. Germline lookup yields CDR1 MDHEN and CDR2 SYDVKM. CDR3 bases: TGTGCCAGCAGCACGGCAAGCGAATTGGACACTGAAGCTTTCTTT. Its translation is CASSTASELDTEAFF.

This clone came up once. V gene TRBV19 combines with J gene TRBJ2-7; a possible D gene is TRBD1 (6 bases). Germline lookup yields CDR1 LNHDA and CDR2 SQIVND (reference sequence). Deletions cut 3 bases from V and 0 bases from J, with 12 bases between. The CDR3 covers 15 residues. The CDR3 sequence is CASSIGQQSSYEQYF. DNA for the CDR3: TGTGCCAGTAGTATCGGACAGCAGAGCTCCTACGAGCAGTACTTC. Variable domain in full (rest from reference TRBV19 and TRBJ2-7): DGGITQSPKYLFRKEGQNVTLSCEQNLNHDAMYWYRQDPGQGLRLIYYSQIVNDFQKGDIAEGYSVSREKKESFPLTVTSAQKNPTAFYLCASSIGQQSSYEQYFGPGTRLTVT.

The chain couples TRBV5-1 to TRBJ2-5; 9 bases line up with TRBD1. Germline assignment: CDR1 SGHRS and CDR2 YFSETQ. The V segment lost 4 bases and the J segment 2 bases; nucleotides outside the gene matches: 3. The CDR3 runs to 14 residues. The CDR3 protein is CASSRGTGQETQYF. The CDR3 bases are TGCGCCAGCAGCCGCGGGACAGGGCAAGAGACCCAGTACTTC.

V is TRBV5-5 and J is TRBJ2-1; no firm D call. Trimming took off 6 bases at V and 7 bases at J, with 11 bases between the two ends. Per germline, CDR1 SGHKS and CDR2 YYEKEE (reference sequence). This CDR3 contains 12 residues. The CDR3 reads CASTLVDNEQFF. The CDR3 coding sequence is TGTGCCAGCACCCTCGTAGATAATGAGCAGTTCTTC.

This chain uses TRBV6-5 with TRBJ1-2; possibly TRBD1 for D (5 bases). V lost 2 bases and J lost 4, with 17 bases in between. CDR1 is MNHEY and CDR2 is SVGAGI in the germline V gene. CDR3 length equals 16 residues. The CDR3 here is CASSYGLRGTSYGYTF. The CDR3 DNA follows: TGTGCCAGCAGTTACGGCCTCCGGGGGACCAGCTATGGCTACACCTTC.

The rearrangement joins TRBV19 to TRBJ1-2; 8 bases line up with TRBD1. The CDR3 is 14 residues long. Per the germline V gene, CDR1 is LNHDA and CDR2 is SQIVND (reference sequence). V was pared by 4 bases and J by 4 bases, with 5 bases of the junction left unmatched. The CDR3 loop reads CASSKTGVGYGYTF. The CDR3 nucleotides read TGTGCCAGTAGTAAGACAGGGGTTGGCTATGGCTACACCTTC.

The chain uses TRBV11-2 and TRBJ2-1, with D tentatively TRBD2 (5 bases). Trimming pared 7 bases from V and 9 bases from J, leaving 19 bases between. The germline gives CDR1 SGHAT, CDR2 FQNNGV. The CDR3 extends over 14 amino acids. CDR3 in DNA: TGTGCCAGCACCTTGAATTGGAGGATCAGTGAGCAGTTCTTC. Encoded protein: CASTLNWRISEQFF.

The rearrangement joins TRBV29-1 to TRBJ2-1; 10 bases align to TRBD1. The germline gives CDR1 SQVTM, CDR2 ANQGSEA. The CDR3 is 15 amino acids. The V gene end was trimmed by 4 bases and the J gene end by 2 bases; junction bases not matched to a gene: 5. The CDR3 reads CSVGQGAVTYNEQFF. The DNA of the CDR3 is TGCAGCGTTGGACAGGGGGCTGTTACCTACAATGAGCAGTTCTTC.

CDR3 bases: TGTGCCAGCAGCGTAGGGCGACTTCCCTCTGGGGCCAACGTCCTGACTTTC. Residues: CASSVGRLPSGANVLTF. The V and J genes are TRBV9 and TRBJ2-6; no definite D call. The CDR3 contains 17 residues. Trimming removed 0 bases from V and 0 bases from J, with 10 bases in between. Germline lookup yields CDR1 SGDLS and CDR2 YYNGEE.

The V and J genes are TRBV4-2 and TRBJ2-4, with a possible D match to TRBD2 (5 bases). Per germline, CDR1 LGHNA and CDR2 YNFKEQ. The CDR3 is 21 amino acids. V lost 0 bases to trimming and J lost 0 bases, with 24 bases between them. CDR3 nucleotide sequence: TGTGCCAGCAGCCAAGATCGAGTACTGAGGGATTCGCTGATAGCCAAAAACATTCAGTACTTC. It yields the protein CASSQDRVLRDSLIAKNIQYF.

The gene calls are TRBV5-1 and TRBJ2-3; D gene ambiguous. V was pared by 3 bases and J by 0 bases, with 17 bases between. Germline V gives CDR1 SGHRS, CDR2 YFSETQ. This CDR3 is built from 17 residues. In nucleotides, the CDR3 is TGCGCCAGCAGCTCCCGTGGCCGTCAGTTCAGCACAGATACGCAGTATTTT. It translates to CASSSRGRQFSTDTQYF.

The chain has TRBV5-5 and TRBJ1-4; 8 bases agree with TRBD1. V was clipped by 4 bases and J by 8 bases; unmatched bases: 7. The CDR3 spans 14 residues. Germline V gene sequence: CDR1 SGHKS, CDR2 YYEKEE (reference sequence). The CDR3 nucleotides are TGTGCCAGCAGCCTGGGGGCAGGGGGCGAAAAACTGTTTTTT. Its protein product is CASSLGAGGEKLFF.

The chain combines TRBV30 with TRBJ1-6; the D gene is possibly TRBD1 (6 bases). The CDR3 is 13 residues long. CDR1 and CDR2 (germline): GTSNPN, SVGIG (reference sequence). V was pared by 5 bases and J by 8 bases, with 13 bases between. In DNA form, the CDR3 reads TGTGCCTGGGGTTGGGCAGGGGATTCACCCCTCCACTTT. The encoded protein is CAWGWAGDSPLHF.

The chain links TRBV7-8 to TRBJ1-5, with D unresolved. CDR3 length: 15 amino acids. V was shortened by 5 bases and J by 7 bases, with 18 bases between the two germline ends. Germline V CDR1 and CDR2: SGHVS, FQNEAQ. The DNA for the CDR3 is TGTGCCAGCAGCCTACCTACGGGGTCGAGGCAGCCCCAGCATTTT. Its protein product is CASSLPTGSRQPQHF. The variable domain in full, completed from reference TRBV7-8 and TRBJ1-5, reads GAGVSQSPRYKVAKRGQDVALRCDPISGHVSLFWYQQALGQGPEFLTYFQNEAQLDKSGLPSDRFFAERPEGSVSTLKIQRTQQEDSAVYLCASSLPTGSRQPQHFGDGTRLSIL.

The chain employs TRBV19 and TRBJ1-5, with 10 bases aligning to TRBD1. Germline V gene data show CDR1 as LNHDA and CDR2 as SQIVND (reference sequence). The CDR3 has 14 residues. Trimming removed 7 bases from V and 4 bases from J; junction bases left unmatched: 4. In nucleotides, the CDR3 is TGTGCCAGTAACCGGGACAGGGGAAATCAGCCCCAGCATTTT. Translating gives CASNRDRGNQPQHF.

V gene TRBV27 combines with J gene TRBJ1-2; 7 positions match TRBD1. The V and J ends lost 5 bases and 5 bases, in that order; junction bases with no gene match: 11. CDR3 length: 15 amino acids. The germline CDR1 and CDR2 sequences are MNHEY and SMNVEV (reference sequence). The CDR3 nucleotides are TGTGCCAGCAGTCCAACAGGGGTTTTATGGTATGGCTACACCTTC. Protein sequence: CASSPTGVLWYGYTF.

Note on this clone: At one of its ends the junction is not consistent with the germline gene, which may arise from a read error. The V call is TRBV6-4, the J call TRBJ1-4; the match to TRBD1 covers 11 bases. Germline V CDR1 and CDR2: MRHNA, SNTAGT. The CDR3 length is 17 residues. CDR3 DNA: TGTGCCAGTAGTGAACCGGGACAGGGGGGAACTAATGAAAAACTGTTTTTT. It yields the protein CASSEPGQGGTNEKLFF.

The genes are TRBV20-1 and TRBJ2-1; D is ambiguous. V lost 3 bases, J lost 9 bases, and 9 bases lay in between. The CDR3 has 11 amino acids. CDR1 and CDR2 (germline): DFQATT, SNEGSKA (reference sequence). CDR3 coding DNA: TGCAGTGCTAGTTTACTCTTTGAGCAGTTCTTC. Protein product: CSASLLFEQFF.

The chain couples TRBV5-1 to TRBJ2-3; TRBD2 might be the D (5 bases). The germline V gene encodes CDR1 SGHRS and CDR2 YFSETQ. The CDR3 is 12 amino acids. V shed 4 bases and J shed 6 bases, with 9 bases lying between them. The CDR3 spells CASSATRDTQYF. CDR3 bases: TGCGCCAGCAGCGCAACTAGGGATACGCAGTATTTT. The full variable domain, its missing parts supplied by reference TRBV5-1 and TRBJ2-3, is KAGVTQTPRYLIKTRGQQVTLSCSPISGHRSVSWYQQTPGQGLQFLFEYFSETQRNKGNFPGRFSGRQFSNSRSEMNVSTLELGDSALYLCASSATRDTQYFGPGTRLTVL.

V usage is TRBV6-4 and J usage is TRBJ2-1; 10 bases match TRBD2. The germline gives CDR1 MRHNA, CDR2 SNTAGT. With V trimmed by 3 bases and J by 9 bases, 11 bases remained unmatched. The CDR3 consists of 16 residues. The CDR3 loop reads CASSEGLAGGIGEQFF. CDR3 nucleotides: TGTGCCAGCAGTGAGGGGTTAGCGGGAGGAATTGGTGAGCAGTTCTTC.